These 8 T cell receptor beta chains share one sample of origin, sequenced in a study of response to subunit inactivated influenza vaccine. From the RT-PCR reads, TCRdb called clonotypes with MiXCR, one entry per CDR3 protein. There are hundreds of thousands of distinct CDR3 sequences in the sample; roughly 20% occur only once, and roughly 11% lies in the top ten. Source: PBMCs from blood, taken less than 6 days after vaccination. The origin of the receptors is a man in his forties or fifties who received an inactivated influenza vaccine.

This clonotype was detected ten times or more. The V and J genes are TRBV5-6 and TRBJ1-1; no clear D. V lost 2 bases, J lost 4 bases, and 6 bases lay in between. From germline, CDR1 is SGHDT and CDR2 YYEEEE. This CDR3 region has 12 residues. CDR3 bases: TGTGCCAGCAGCTTCTACGGCACTGAAGCTTTCTTT. Translation: CASSFYGTEAFF.

This clonotype appeared many times. The chain recombines TRBV3-1 with TRBJ1-3, with D maybe TRBD1 (5 bases). Deletions cut 0 bases from V and 0 bases from J, with 12 bases between. CDR1 and CDR2 (germline): LGHDT, YNNKEL (reference sequence). The CDR3 is 17 residues long. The CDR3 here is CASSQDGTALSGNTIYF. CDR3 in DNA: TGTGCCAGCAGCCAAGACGGGACGGCGCTCTCTGGAAACACCATATATTTT.

The chain links TRBV11-1 to TRBJ1-3; D is uncertain. V lost 5 bases and J lost 8, with 28 bases in between. This CDR3 contains 18 residues. In germline, CDR1 is SGHAT, CDR2 FQDESV (reference sequence). This CDR3 is CASSDPRLRTSSLDTIYF. In DNA form, the CDR3 reads TGTGCCAGCAGCGACCCGAGACTCCGGACCTCGTCCTTGGACACCATATATTTT.

The rearrangement uses TRBV6-5 and TRBJ2-7; maybe TRBD1 (7 bases). Germline V gene lookup returns CDR1 MNHEY and CDR2 SVGAGI. V shed 2 bases and J shed 4 bases, with 12 bases lying between them. The CDR3 runs 14 residues. The chain's CDR3 is CASSYKGAGYEQYF. Here the CDR3 DNA reads TGTGCCAGCAGTTACAAGGGGGCGGGATACGAGCAGTACTTC.

This clonotype has more than one count but fewer than ten. At one boundary the junction diverges from the germline segment, which might be a read error. The chain employs TRBV7-7 and TRBJ2-1; D ambiguous. The CDR3 has 11 amino acids. The germline CDR1 and CDR2 sequences are SSHAT and FNYEAQ (reference sequence). The CDR3 loop reads CASRHYNEQFF. CDR3 bases: TGTGCTAGCAGACACTACAATGAGCAGTTCTTC.

This clonotype was counted between two and nine times. The V and J genes are TRBV20-1 and TRBJ2-5, with D possibly matching TRBD2 (6 bases). The germline V and J ends were trimmed by 6 bases and 4 bases, with 15 bases remaining between them. This CDR3 region has 13 residues. The germline gives CDR1 DFQATT, CDR2 SNEGSKA (reference sequence). The CDR3 DNA sequence: TGCAGTGCGGACGGGACTCTCTTAGAGACCCAGTACTTC. Translating gives CSADGTLLETQYF.

This chain uses TRBV27 with TRBJ1-1; D is undetermined. This CDR3 has 13 amino acids. V lost 6 bases, J lost 5 bases, and 13 bases lay in between. The germline gives CDR1 MNHEY, CDR2 SMNVEV (reference sequence). The CDR3 sequence is CASRREMRTEAFF. The CDR3 DNA reads TGTGCCAGCAGGCGGGAGATGAGGACTGAAGCTTTCTTT.

J is TRBJ2-2 and V is TRBV24-1; 7 bases fit TRBD2. Germline trimming cut 4 bases from V and 6 bases from J; bases unmatched to any gene: 10. The germline V gene has CDR1 KGHDR and CDR2 SFDVKD. This CDR3 has 16 residues. The CDR3 region has the DNA TGTGCCACCAGTGAGCATTCCGCGGGGAGGGCCGGGGAGCTGTTTTTT. Its protein is CATSEHSAGRAGELFF.